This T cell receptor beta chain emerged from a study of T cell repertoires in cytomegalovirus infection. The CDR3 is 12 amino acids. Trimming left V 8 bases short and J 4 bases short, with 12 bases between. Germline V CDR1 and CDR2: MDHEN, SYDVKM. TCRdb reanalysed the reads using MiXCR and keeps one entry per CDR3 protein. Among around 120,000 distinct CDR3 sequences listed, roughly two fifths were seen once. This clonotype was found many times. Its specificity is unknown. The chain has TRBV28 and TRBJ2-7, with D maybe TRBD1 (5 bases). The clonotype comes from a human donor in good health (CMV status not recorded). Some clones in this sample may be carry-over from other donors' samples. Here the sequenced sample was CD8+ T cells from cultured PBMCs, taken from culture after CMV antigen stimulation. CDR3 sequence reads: CASSDSLYEQYF. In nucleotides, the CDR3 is TGTGCCAGCTCAGACAGCCTATACGAGCAGTACTTC.